This record covers a single TCR beta chain. Its antigen is unknown. Carrying UMI labels, the TRB cDNA libraries were prepared through 5' RACE. One entry per CDR3 protein, without DNA, is what TCRdb gives after re-calling the 5' RACE reads. The table lists some 39,000 distinct CDR3 sequences. This sample is part of a study of CXCR3-negative and CXCR3-positive naive CD8 T cells. The CDR3 covers 14 residues. Germline lookup yields CDR1 LNHDA and CDR2 SQIVND (reference sequence). The study's findings and limits: CXCR3-positive naive cells had more hydrophobic TRB CDR3s than CXCR3-negative naive cells. Unlike memory cells, which differed, naive CXCR3-negative and CXCR3-positive cells had similar TRBV-TRBJ usage.

The specimen sequenced was naive CXCR3- CD8+ T cells from blood. Documented subset: CD45RO-CCR7+CD27+CD95- naive CD8+ T cells lacking CXCR3 (TNR3-). The clonotype comes from a human donor in good health. Some clones in this sample may be carry-over from other donors' samples. V usage is TRBV19 and J usage is TRBJ2-7; no DNA is available, so the TRBD1 call from TCRdb remains unchecked. This CDR3 reads CASTQGGSRYEQYF.